These T cell receptor beta chains were read from a single sample in a study of blood T cell repertoires in COVID-19. TCRdb keeps only in-frame clones here, not all; method: immunoSEQ multiplex PCR. The sample shows some 110,000 clones, about three quarters of them seen only once. The sequencing input was peripheral blood. Source of these receptors: a man aged 80 or over with COVID-19, enrolled during active disease. The CDR3 runs from the conserved cysteine through the conserved F or W. The order of the fields is V gene, J gene, D gene, clone size, CDR3 DNA, CDR3 protein. A D gene is named only where the DNA matches it firmly. Clone size, where shown, is once, few, many, or a class for clones that have expanded.

TRBV30	TRBJ2-5	TRBD2	NA	TGTGCCTGGAGCCAACTAGCGGAAGAGACCCAGTACTTC	CAWSQLAEETQYF
TRBV28	TRBJ2-7	NA	NA	TGTGCCAGCAGCCCTTTCCCGGGAGATACGAGCGGCGAGCAGTACTTC	CASSPFPGDTSGEQYF
TRBV28	TRBJ1-5	NA	NA	TGTGCCAGCAGTTTCGTGGGGGGTCAGCCCCAGCATTTT	CASSFVGGQPQHF
TRBV5-1	TRBJ1-4	TRBD1	NA	TGCGCCAGCAGGCCGATCGGGACAGGAGGTGAAAAACTGTTTTTT	CASRPIGTGGEKLFF
TRBV4-1	TRBJ1-2	TRBD1	NA	TGCGCCAGCAGCCCCACGGGACAGGGTTTCTTCTATGGCTACACCTTC	CASSPTGQGFFYGYTF
TRBV4-1	TRBJ1-6	NA	few	TGCGCCAGCAGCCAAGGGCTTTATAATTCACCCCTCCACTTT	CASSQGLYNSPLHF
TRBV5-5	TRBJ2-1	TRBD2	few	TGTGCCAGCAGCTTTTTTAGGACTAGCGGGGATAACAATGAGCAGTTCTTC	CASSFFRTSGDNNEQFF
TRBV27	TRBJ2-1	NA	NA	TGTGCCAGCAGTTTGATGGTTGGTGGGAGCGGGCGCAATGAGCAGTTCTTC	CASSLMVGGSGRNEQFF
TRBV6-2/TRBV6-3	TRBJ1-1	NA	few	TGTGCCAGCAGTCGACACCTCACTGAAGCTTTCTTT	CASSRHLTEAFF
TRBV9	TRBJ1-5	NA	NA	TGTGCCAGCAGCGCTACTGGACAGTTGTATCAGCCCCAGCATTTT	CASSATGQLYQPQHF
TRBV2	TRBJ1-5	TRBD1	NA	TGTGCCAGCAGGGGCCGACAGGGAATTCCGCCCCAGCATTTT	CASRGRQGIPPQHF
TRBV6-2/TRBV6-3	TRBJ2-7	NA	NA	TGTGCCAGCAGTTACGGCCCTTTGGAGCAGTACTTC	CASSYGPLEQYF
TRBV6-5	TRBJ2-7	TRBD2	once	TGTGCCAGCAGTTACTCGATTAGCGGGAGGGTCGAGCAGTACTTC	CASSYSISGRVEQYF
TRBV2	TRBJ1-5	TRBD1	NA	TGTGCCAGTCGGGGACAGGCCAATCAGCCCCAGCATTTT	CASRGQANQPQHF
TRBV6-2/TRBV6-3	TRBJ2-3	NA	NA	TGTGCCAGCAGTCGGTTTAGCACAGATACGCAGTATTTT	CASSRFSTDTQYF
TRBV5-1	TRBJ1-3	NA	NA	TGCGCCAGCAGCCCCCTGACAGGTAGCTCTGGAAACACCATATATTTT	CASSPLTGSSGNTIYF
TRBV19	TRBJ1-2	TRBD1	NA	TGTGCCAGTTCTATTTTGACAGGGAAGTCTGAAGGGGGCTACACCTTC	CASSILTGKSEGGYTF
TRBV4-2	TRBJ2-7	TRBD2	few	TGTGCCAGCAGCCAGATTAGCGGGAGGTACTCCTACGAGCAGTACTTC	CASSQISGRYSYEQYF
TRBV29-1	TRBJ1-1	NA	NA	TGCAGCACAGGCGGCCGAACTGGTCGTGAAGCTTTCTTT	CSTGGRTGREAFF
TRBV5-4	TRBJ2-7	NA	few	TGTGCCAGCAGCTTGGGCGTTAGCGCCGGCGAGCAGTACTTC	CASSLGVSAGEQYF
TRBV10-3	TRBJ2-1	TRBD1	few	TGTGCCATGGGGGGGGGACAGGGTGGCTACAATGAGCAGTTCTTC	CAMGGGQGGYNEQFF
TRBV18	TRBJ2-2	TRBD1	few	TGTGCCAGCTCCCAACGGGTAGGGGGCACGAACACCGGGGAGCTGTTTTTT	CASSQRVGGTNTGELFF
TRBV18	TRBJ1-4	TRBD1	NA	TGTGCCAGCTCGCCCGGGACAGGGAGTTTCAGTGAGAAACTGTTTTTT	CASSPGTGSFSEKLFF
TRBV28	TRBJ2-2	NA	NA	TGTGCCAGCAAGTACGGGGGACGAGGTACCGGGGAGCTGTTTTTT	CASKYGGRGTGELFF
TRBV5-5	TRBJ2-3	TRBD2	NA	TGTGCCAGCAGCTTGACCCGGGGGGGGCTGGGAGATACGCAGTATTTT	CASSLTRGGLGDTQYF
TRBV7-2	TRBJ1-2	NA	NA	TGTGCCAGCAGCCCTGACAGAAACTATGGCTACACCTTC	CASSPDRNYGYTF
TRBV5-5	TRBJ2-7	NA	NA	TGTGCCAGCAGCTTGGTTGCGGGATCCTACGAGCAGTACTTC	CASSLVAGSYEQYF
TRBV9	TRBJ1-6	NA	NA	TGTGCCAGCAGCGCCCGTCCGGGGAATTCACCCCTCCACTTT	CASSARPGNSPLHF
TRBV5-5	TRBJ2-7	TRBD2	NA	TGTGCCAGCAGCTTGGGGGGGCTAGCGGGAGAGTCCTACGAGCAGTACTTC	CASSLGGLAGESYEQYF